This T cell receptor (beta chain) was recorded in a study of blood T cell repertoires in COVID-19. The CDR3 totals 15 residues. Trimming shortened V by 5 bases and J by 4 bases, and 15 bases separated the two germline ends. Germline assignment: CDR1 MNHEY and CDR2 SMNVEV (reference sequence). The method was immunoSEQ multiplex PCR; TCRdb's version includes in-frame clones alone and lacks a portion of them. The table includes approximately 260,000 clones, around nine tenths detected once. Sequencing used peripheral blood. The chain joins TRBV27 to TRBJ1-5; tentatively, D is TRBD1 (5 bases). This TCR derives from a man between 50 and 59 years old with acute or convalescent COVID-19. The chain's CDR3 is CASSPGGTTNQPQHF. In DNA form, the CDR3 reads TGTGCCAGCAGTCCCGGGGGGACTACGAATCAGCCCCAGCATTTT.